This entry features one T cell receptor beta chain sequence. The antigen is not known. Donor samples were obtained from healthy Caucasian individuals from Russia, aged 6 to 90. The authors extracted at least 5 micrograms of total RNA per sample. A J-beta primer mix and a sample-barcoded 5' primer were used in a second PCR of roughly 6 to 11 cycles. Each cDNA molecule was tagged by a template-switch adaptor with 12 random nucleotides. TCRdb itself ran the 5' RACE reads through MiXCR, one entry per CDR3 protein. The table includes under 2,000,000 distinct CDR3 sequences, approximately 50% detected once. This CDR3 has 16 amino acids. Trimming took 4 bases from V and 4 from J; bases not matched to a gene: 9. Germline V gene data show CDR1 as SGHRS and CDR2 as YFSETQ. The data were taken from a study of blood T cells in healthy people across ages. The study, taken as a whole, reports: Higher diversity and more naive CD4+ cells were features of long-lived donors, compared to aged donors.

Sequencing used blood. V gene TRBV5-1 combines with J gene TRBJ2-2, with 8 nucleotides matching TRBD1. The source of this sequence is a woman aged 40 to 49 in good health. CDR3 sequence (DNA): TGCGCCAGCAGCCCCCAGACAGGGGCCACCACCGGGGAGCTGTTTTTT. Amino acids: CASSPQTGATTGELFF.